The source of this T cell receptor (beta chain) is a study of CD8 T cells in ankylosing spondylitis. This clonotype appeared many times. Its antigen is undetermined. The CDR3 extends over 15 amino acids. Trimming shortened V by 8 bases and J by 5 bases, and 21 bases separated the two germline ends. Germline loops: CDR1 MNHNS, CDR2 SASEGT. Quantitative barcoded 5'-RACE was used to prepare TCR beta libraries. A single record per CDR3 protein comes from TCRdb applying MiXCR to the 5' RACE reads. There are a few hundred thousand distinct CDR3 sequences in the sample; around 11% occur only once, and under 7% lies in the top ten. Study results and caveats: Among TCR beta sequences, a motif of under ten highly homologous variants appeared characteristic of ankylosing spondylitis blood. From matched ankylosing spondylitis synovial fluid, disease-linked clones were reportedly recovered at significantly enriched levels. With a CD8+ phenotype, disease-linked clones were relatively rare in peripheral blood.

This TCR was recovered from a male donor with ankylosing spondylitis or in good health (not recorded which). Sample: blood, either unsorted or a sorted T cell fraction (not recorded which). J is TRBJ2-5 and V is TRBV6-1; D might be TRBD1 or TRBD2, each matching 5 bases. CDR3 amino acids: CASSPGTRVVETQYF. The CDR3 coding sequence is TGTGCCAGCTCCCCCGGGACCAGGGTCGTCGAGACCCAGTACTTC.